The 29 T cell receptor beta chains listed next were all sequenced from one sample in a study of cytomegalovirus exposure and HLA in healthy donors. The primer mix had 60 Vbeta and 13 Jbeta primers. Profiling relied on immunoSEQ multiplex PCR, and the TCRdb table lists in-frame clones only, not all of them. This sample yields about 160,000 clones, of which 82% are seen a single time; about 1.6% belongs to the top ten. Sequencing used PBMCs. These receptors originate from a girl between 10 and 17 years old in good health and CMV-seropositive.

This chain uses TRBV7-9 with TRBJ2-5, with 8 bases identical to TRBD1. TRBJ2-7 explains the end of the DNA better; the J call may be wrong. This CDR3 is built from 15 residues. Germline lookup yields CDR1 SEHNR and CDR2 FQNEAQ (reference sequence). The chain's CDR3 is CASSVVGGQAYEQYF. For the CDR3, the DNA is TGTGCCAGCAGCGTCGTGGGGGGACAGGCTTACGAGCAGTACTTC.

CDR3 residues: CASSSRTSRERAGDEQYF. CDR3 DNA: TGTGCCAGCAGCTCCCGGACTAGTCGGGAGAGGGCAGGGGACGAGCAGTACTTC. The chain combines TRBV7-9 with TRBJ2-7, with D perhaps TRBD2 (7 bases). CDR3 length: 18 amino acids. Trimming left V 4 bases short and J 5 bases short, with 27 bases between. CDR1 and CDR2 from the germline V gene are SEHNR and FQNEAQ (reference sequence).

CDR3: CSAAKQGEQYF. The CDR3 bases are TGCAGTGCTGCAAAGCAGGGCGAGCAGTACTTC. V and J are TRBV20-1 and TRBJ2-7, with TRBD1 as a possible D gene (5 bases). The CDR3 covers 11 residues. V was cut by 5 bases and J by 6 bases, with 11 bases left in between. From germline, CDR1 is DFQATT and CDR2 SNEGSKA (reference sequence).

The chain uses TRBV28 and TRBJ1-2; no clear D gene. The CDR3 loop spans 16 amino acids. The germline V and J ends were trimmed by 2 bases and 1 base, with 14 bases remaining between them. Germline CDR1 and CDR2: MDHEN and SYDVKM. The CDR3 coding sequence is TGTGCCAGCAGTTTAGATCTACTACGACTTAACTATGGCTACACCTTC. Translating it yields CASSLDLLRLNYGYTF.

The gene calls are TRBV7-9 and TRBJ2-3; D is perhaps TRBD2 (7 bases). Germline-derived CDR1 and CDR2 are SEHNR and FQNEAQ (reference sequence). The CDR3 sequence is 15 residues long. The V and J ends lost 1 base and 3 bases respectively, with 11 bases between them. Here the CDR3 DNA reads TGTGCCAGCAGCTTAGATCGGGGGGCTACAGATACGCAGTATTTT. This sequence encodes CASSLDRGATDTQYF.

The gene calls are TRBV28 and TRBJ1-4, with 8 bases that match TRBD1. V trimming: 4 bases; J trimming: 4 bases; junction bases outside the gene matches: 8. The germline CDR1 and CDR2 sequences are MDHEN and SYDVKM. The CDR3 is 16 residues long. The CDR3 bases are TGTGCCAGCAGTTATCAGGGGGCGCCAAGTAATGAAAAACTGTTTTTT. Protein sequence: CASSYQGAPSNEKLFF.

The V gene is TRBV5-1, the J gene TRBJ2-3, with D possibly being TRBD2 (6 bases). With 0 bases removed from V and 2 bases from J, the gap between germline ends came to 13 bases. The CDR3 consists of 16 residues. CDR1 is SGHRS, CDR2 YFSETQ, per germline. The CDR3 protein is CASSLASDLATDTQYF. The CDR3 DNA sequence: TGCGCCAGCAGCTTGGCTAGCGACCTAGCCACAGATACGCAGTATTTT.

The chain carries TRBV4-3 and TRBJ2-7; weak D call: TRBD2 (5 bases). The V gene lost 0 bases and the J gene lost 3 bases, with 12 bases spanning the gap. Looked up from germline, CDR1 is LGHNA and CDR2 is YSLEER. The CDR3 consists of 15 residues. CDR3 loop: CASSQDYTGYYEQYF. CDR3 bases: TGCGCCAGCAGCCAAGATTATACGGGATACTACGAGCAGTACTTC.

The CDR3 DNA follows: TGTGCCAGACTGAGCCGGGACAGAAGAACCTACGAGCAGTACTTC. Protein: CARLSRDRRTYEQYF. The chain is built from TRBV19 and TRBJ2-7; 7 nucleotides match TRBD1. The CDR3 extends over 15 amino acids. Trimming took 9 bases from V and 2 from J; bases not matched to a gene: 13. Germline-derived CDR1 and CDR2 are LNHDA and SQIVND (reference sequence).

This clone has just one count. The rearrangement joins TRBV9 to TRBJ2-7; 8 bases are shared with TRBD2. The CDR3 loop spans 16 amino acids. The V segment lost 4 bases and the J segment 0 bases; nucleotides outside the gene matches: 9. CDR1 and CDR2 from the germline V gene are SGDLS and YYNGEE. CDR3 in amino acids: CASSTRGGADSYEQYF. CDR3 nucleotides: TGTGCCAGCAGCACCCGGGGGGGGGCAGACTCCTACGAGCAGTACTTC.

This clone was detected a few times. This chain connects TRBV28 to TRBJ2-7, with 16 bases matching TRBD2. V lost 11 bases, J lost 9 bases, and 7 bases stayed unmatched. This CDR3 is 13 amino acids long. The germline gives CDR1 MDHEN, CDR2 SYDVKM. DNA of the CDR3: TGTGCCGGAGGGACTAGCGGGAGGGATAGGCAGTACTTC. Its protein product is CAGGTSGRDRQYF.

The chain links TRBV28 to TRBJ2-7, with a tentative D call TRBD2 (6 bases). Germline CDR1 reads MDHEN; CDR2 reads SYDVKM. The CDR3 runs to 14 residues. The V gene lost 5 bases and the J gene lost 3 bases, with 14 bases spanning the gap. The CDR3 protein is CASSTSGGNYEQYF. The CDR3 region has the DNA TGTGCCAGCAGTACCTCCGGGGGTAACTACGAGCAGTACTTC.

V and J are TRBV12-2 and TRBJ2-2; TRBD2 is taken as the D call from the table, unchecked against the DNA. TRBV12-2 is tagged as a pseudogene. CDR3 length equals 18 residues. The CDR3 protein is CASRLARRGSKNTGELFF. The DNA for the CDR3 is TGTGCAAGTCGCTTAGCGCGACGGGGGAGTAAGAACACCGGGGAGCTGTTTTTT.

The chain is built from TRBV28 and TRBJ2-7, with TRBD1 matching over 7 bases. V lost 6 bases to trimming and J lost 1 base; unmatched junction nucleotides: 6. This CDR3 spans 14 amino acids. Germline CDR1 and CDR2: MDHEN and SYDVKM. The CDR3 protein is CASRPGQSSYEQYF. DNA for the CDR3: TGTGCCAGCAGACCGGGACAGTCTTCCTACGAGCAGTACTTC.

This rearrangement joins TRBV5-6 to TRBJ2-4; D is uncertain. The CDR3 sequence is 15 residues long. The germline V gene encodes CDR1 SGHDT and CDR2 YYEEEE. Trimming left V 0 bases short and J 1 base short, with 8 bases between. The CDR3 here is CASSLGSVAKNIQYF. CDR3 coding DNA: TGTGCCAGCAGCTTGGGGAGCGTGGCCAAAAACATTCAGTACTTC.

This clone was recorded once. The genes are TRBV5-5 and TRBJ1-1; TRBD1 matches 7 bases. CDR3 length equals 14 residues. Germline V lookup: CDR1 SGHKS, CDR2 YYEKEE (reference sequence). V lost 4 bases, J lost 6 bases, and 9 bases stayed unmatched. Here the CDR3 reads CASSARLTGSEAFF. The CDR3, as DNA: TGTGCCAGCAGCGCACGACTGACAGGGTCTGAAGCTTTCTTT.

The J gene is TRBJ2-1, the V gene TRBV27; no reliable D call. The length of the CDR3 is 13 residues. With 4 bases removed from V and 8 bases from J, the gap between germline ends came to 12 bases. Germline loops: CDR1 MNHEY, CDR2 SMNVEV (reference sequence). In DNA form, the CDR3 reads TGTGCCAGCAGTTGGGCGATTTGGGATGAGCAGTTCTTC. This encodes CASSWAIWDEQFF.

The rearrangement joins TRBV2 to TRBJ1-2, with D possibly matching TRBD1 (6 bases). The CDR3 contains 14 residues. Germline-derived CDR1 and CDR2 are SNHLY and FYNNEI. Trimming cost V 0 bases and J 8 bases, with 13 bases left between them. For the CDR3, the DNA is TGTGCCAGCAGTGAAGCGCCAGGGGTAGAAGGCTACACCTTC. This encodes CASSEAPGVEGYTF.

This clone was recorded once. The chain joins TRBV28 to TRBJ2-7; 7 bases match TRBD1. The germline V gene encodes CDR1 MDHEN and CDR2 SYDVKM. V shed 8 bases, J shed 9 bases, and the junction held 13 bases outside the gene matches. CDR3 length: 13 amino acids. The DNA for the CDR3 is TGTGCCAGCGCCCCCGGGACAGTGCTAGGGCAGTACTTC. As protein: CASAPGTVLGQYF.

This clone was detected a few times. The chain employs TRBV6-1 and TRBJ1-1; tentative D call: TRBD1 (6 bases). Trimming removed 10 bases from V and 0 bases from J, with 15 bases in between. The CDR3 runs to 14 residues. Germline V gene sequence: CDR1 MNHNS, CDR2 SASEGT. The DNA for the CDR3 is TGTGCCACCCCGGGACAAAGCTTGAACACTGAAGCTTTCTTT. Translation gives CATPGQSLNTEAFF.

The CDR3 loop reads CASTLRIGVGSPLHF. CDR3 nucleotide sequence: TGTGCCAGTACCCTTAGGATTGGAGTCGGATCACCCCTCCACTTT. The chain employs TRBV19 and TRBJ1-6; D gene unclear. V lost 7 bases, J lost 10 bases, and 20 bases lay in between. CDR3 size: 15 residues. Germline lookup yields CDR1 LNHDA and CDR2 SQIVND (reference sequence).

The J gene is TRBJ2-7, the V gene TRBV7-9; 8 nucleotides agree with TRBD2. Germline V gene lookup returns CDR1 SEHNR and CDR2 FQNEAQ (reference sequence). With V trimmed by 1 base and J by 2 bases, 13 bases remained unmatched. The CDR3 loop spans 18 amino acids. The CDR3, as DNA: TGTGCCAGCAGCTTAGTAGGGATCCCGGGGGGGGCGACCTACGAGCAGTACTTC. Its protein product is CASSLVGIPGGATYEQYF.

The chain is built from TRBV28 and TRBJ2-7; 9 bases agree with TRBD1. With 7 bases clipped from V and 5 bases from J, the junction kept 12 bases outside the gene matches. The V gene's germline CDR1 is MDHEN and CDR2 SYDVKM. This CDR3 is built from 15 residues. CDR3 protein: CASIPPGTGLHEQYF. In DNA, the CDR3 is TGTGCCAGCATCCCTCCCGGGACAGGGTTACACGAGCAGTACTTC.

The V call is TRBV25-1, the J call TRBJ2-2, with 8 bases lining up with TRBD1. CDR1 is MGHDK and CDR2 is SYGVNS in the germline V gene. V gave up 1 base and J gave up 5 bases; unmatched junction bases: 9. This CDR3 is built from 17 residues. The CDR3 coding sequence is TGTGCCAGCAGTGAATTTCGGGAGACAGGGGAAACCGGGGAGCTGTTTTTT. Protein product: CASSEFRETGETGELFF.

The chain employs TRBV6-5 and TRBJ1-5; no definite D call. With 0 bases removed from V and 3 bases from J, the gap between germline ends came to 6 bases. Germline V lookup: CDR1 MNHEY, CDR2 SVGAGI. The CDR3 spans 14 residues. The CDR3 DNA follows: TGTGCCAGCAGTTACTCGTATCTCAATCAGCCCCAGCATTTT. Amino acid sequence: CASSYSYLNQPQHF.

The V gene is TRBV15, the J gene TRBJ1-1; TRBD1 is a possible D gene (5 bases). Germline CDR1 is LNHNV and CDR2 is YYDKDF (reference sequence). This CDR3 comprises 12 residues. Deletions cut 2 bases from V and 9 bases from J, with 10 bases between. CDR3 in amino acids: CATSRLGTKAFF. In nucleotides, the CDR3 is TGTGCCACCAGCAGATTGGGGACTAAAGCTTTCTTT.

The chain combines TRBV28 with TRBJ2-3, with 8 bases matching TRBD2. The germline V gene has CDR1 MDHEN and CDR2 SYDVKM. The CDR3 has 16 residues. V lost 6 bases to trimming and J lost 3 bases; unmatched junction nucleotides: 11. CDR3 amino acids: CASSIPGREGTDTQYF. The CDR3 bases are TGTGCCAGCAGCATTCCGGGCCGGGAGGGGACAGATACGCAGTATTTT.

This clone was observed a handful of times. This chain uses TRBV7-2 with TRBJ1-1; weak D call: TRBD1 (6 bases). The CDR3 extends over 15 amino acids. Germline V gene data show CDR1 as SGHTA and CDR2 as FQGNSA. Trimming stripped 1 base from V and 6 bases from J, with 15 bases between. The CDR3 sequence is CASSLEAGAGAEAFF. CDR3 DNA: TGTGCCAGCAGCTTAGAAGCAGGGGCGGGCGCTGAAGCTTTCTTT.

The chain couples TRBV10-3 to TRBJ1-2; D gene unclear. The CDR3 loop spans 13 amino acids. Germline V gene lookup returns CDR1 ENHRY and CDR2 SYGVKD. V was pared by 4 bases and J by 2 bases, with 8 bases between. This CDR3 is CAISGTLNYGYTF. The CDR3 DNA is TGTGCCATCAGTGGAACCCTAAACTATGGCTACACCTTC.